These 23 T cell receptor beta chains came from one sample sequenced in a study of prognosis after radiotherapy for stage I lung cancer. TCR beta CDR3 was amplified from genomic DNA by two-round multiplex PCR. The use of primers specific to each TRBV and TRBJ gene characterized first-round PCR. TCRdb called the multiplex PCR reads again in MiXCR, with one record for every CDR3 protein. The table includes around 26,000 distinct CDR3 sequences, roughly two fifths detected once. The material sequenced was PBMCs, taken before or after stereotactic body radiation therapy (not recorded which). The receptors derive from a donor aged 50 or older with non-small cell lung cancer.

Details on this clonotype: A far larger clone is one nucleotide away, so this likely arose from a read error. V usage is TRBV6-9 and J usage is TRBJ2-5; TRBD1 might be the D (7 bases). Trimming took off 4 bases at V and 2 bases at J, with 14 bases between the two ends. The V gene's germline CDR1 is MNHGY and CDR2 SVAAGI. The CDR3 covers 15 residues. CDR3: CASSSCAGQQETQYF. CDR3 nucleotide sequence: TGTGCCAGCAGTTCCTGTGCGGGACAGCAAGAGACCCAGTACTTC.

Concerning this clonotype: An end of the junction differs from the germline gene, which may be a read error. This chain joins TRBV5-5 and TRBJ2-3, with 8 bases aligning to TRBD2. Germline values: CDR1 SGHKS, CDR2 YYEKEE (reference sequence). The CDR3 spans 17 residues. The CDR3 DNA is TGTGCCACCAGCTTGAAGGAAGGGGCGGGAGGCACAGATACTCAGTATTTT. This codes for CATSLKEGAGGTDTQYF.

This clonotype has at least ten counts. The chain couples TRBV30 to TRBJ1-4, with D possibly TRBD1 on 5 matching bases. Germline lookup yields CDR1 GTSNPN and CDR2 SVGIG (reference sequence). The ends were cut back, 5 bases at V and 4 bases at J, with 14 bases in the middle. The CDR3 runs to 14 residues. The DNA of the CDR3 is TGTGCCTGGGGTCCCGGCGGGGGTAATGAAAAACTGTTTTTT. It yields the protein CAWGPGGGNEKLFF. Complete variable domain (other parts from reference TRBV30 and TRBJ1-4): SQTIHQWPATLVQPVGSPLSLECTVEGTSNPNLYWYRQAAGRGLQLLFYSVGIGQISSEVPQNLSASRPQDRQFILSSKKLLLSDSGFYLCAWGPGGGNEKLFFGSGTQLSVL.

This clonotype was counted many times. The CDR3 protein is CASSPTGVVEQFF. As DNA, the CDR3 is TGTGCCAGTAGTCCAACAGGGGTGGTTGAGCAGTTCTTC. The genes are TRBV19 and TRBJ2-1; 7 bases match TRBD1. The length of the CDR3 is 13 residues. The germline gives CDR1 LNHDA, CDR2 SQIVND (reference sequence). V was pared by 5 bases and J by 9 bases, with 7 bases of the junction left unmatched.

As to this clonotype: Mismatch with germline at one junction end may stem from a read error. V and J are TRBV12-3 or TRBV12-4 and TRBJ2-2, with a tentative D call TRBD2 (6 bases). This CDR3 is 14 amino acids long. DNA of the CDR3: TGTGCCAGCAGGCTAAAGGGGAACACCGGGGAGGTGTTTTTT. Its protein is CASRLKGNTGEVFF.

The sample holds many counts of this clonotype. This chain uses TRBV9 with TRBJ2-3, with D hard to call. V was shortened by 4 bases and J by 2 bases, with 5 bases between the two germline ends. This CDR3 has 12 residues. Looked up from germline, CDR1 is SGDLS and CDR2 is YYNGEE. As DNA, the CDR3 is TGTGCCAGCAGCCCAGACACAGATACGCAGTATTTT. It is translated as CASSPDTDTQYF. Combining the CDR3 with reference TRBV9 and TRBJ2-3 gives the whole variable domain DSGVTQTPKHLITATGQRVTLRCSPRSGDLSVYWYQQSLDQGLQFLIQYYNGEERAKGNILERFSAQQFPDLHSELNLSSLELGDSALYFCASSPDTDTQYFGPGTRLTVL.

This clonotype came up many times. The CDR3 nucleotides read TGTGCCAGCAGCCCGGGACAGGGGTTTTCGAACACTGAAGCTTTCTTT. It encodes CASSPGQGFSNTEAFF. The V and J genes are TRBV27 and TRBJ1-1, with 10 bases lining up with TRBD1. The CDR3 consists of 16 residues. Germline V gene lookup returns CDR1 MNHEY and CDR2 SMNVEV (reference sequence). Unmatched junction bases numbered 8, after V lost 6 bases and J lost 1 base.

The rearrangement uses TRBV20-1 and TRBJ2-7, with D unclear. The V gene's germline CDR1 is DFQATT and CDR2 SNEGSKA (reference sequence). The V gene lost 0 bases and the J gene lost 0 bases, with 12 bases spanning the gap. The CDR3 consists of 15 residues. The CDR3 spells CSARDLGEISYEQYF. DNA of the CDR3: TGCAGTGCTAGAGACCTAGGAGAGATCTCCTACGAGCAGTACTTC.

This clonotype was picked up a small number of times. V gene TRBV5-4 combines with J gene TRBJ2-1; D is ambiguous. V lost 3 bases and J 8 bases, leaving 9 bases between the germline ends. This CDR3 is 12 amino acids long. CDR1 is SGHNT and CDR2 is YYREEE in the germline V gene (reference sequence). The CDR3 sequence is CASSWGGDEQFF. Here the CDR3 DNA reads TGTGCCAGCAGCTGGGGTGGGGATGAGCAGTTCTTC.

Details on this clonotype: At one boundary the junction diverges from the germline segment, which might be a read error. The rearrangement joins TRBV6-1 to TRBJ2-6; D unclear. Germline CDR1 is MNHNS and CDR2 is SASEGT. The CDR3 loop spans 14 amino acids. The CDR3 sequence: CASILYSGVNVLTF. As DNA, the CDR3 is TGTGCCAGCATTTTGTACTCTGGGGTCAACGTCCTGACTTTC.

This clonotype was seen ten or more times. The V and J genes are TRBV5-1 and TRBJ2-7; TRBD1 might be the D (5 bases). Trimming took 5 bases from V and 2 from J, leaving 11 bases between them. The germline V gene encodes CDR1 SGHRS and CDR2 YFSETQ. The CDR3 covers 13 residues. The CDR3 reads CASSEGVTYEQYF. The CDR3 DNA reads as TGCGCCAGCAGTGAAGGGGTAACCTACGAGCAGTACTTC.

The CDR3 nucleotides read TGTGCCAGCAGCTTAGTTGGGGGCCCCTACACCTTC. Residues: CASSLVGGPYTF. The chain links TRBV7-9 to TRBJ1-2; D perhaps matches TRBD1 (6 bases). The V gene's germline CDR1 is SEHNR and CDR2 FQNEAQ (reference sequence). The CDR3 is 12 amino acids. V was cut by 1 base and J by 10 bases, with 10 bases left in between.

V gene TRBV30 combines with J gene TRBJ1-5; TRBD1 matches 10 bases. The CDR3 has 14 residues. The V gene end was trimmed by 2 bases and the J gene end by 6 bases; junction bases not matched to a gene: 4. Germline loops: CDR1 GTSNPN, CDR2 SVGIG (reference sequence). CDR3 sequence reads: CAWSPGTGVQPQHF. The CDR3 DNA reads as TGTGCCTGGAGTCCGGGGACAGGGGTTCAGCCCCAGCATTTT.

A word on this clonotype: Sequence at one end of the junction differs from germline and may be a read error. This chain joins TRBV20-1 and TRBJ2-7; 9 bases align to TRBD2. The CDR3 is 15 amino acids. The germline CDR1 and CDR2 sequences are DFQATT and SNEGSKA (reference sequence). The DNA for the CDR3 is TGCAGTGCTATAGAGGAGCGGGAGGTCTCCTACGATCAGTACTTC. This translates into CSAIEEREVSYDQYF.

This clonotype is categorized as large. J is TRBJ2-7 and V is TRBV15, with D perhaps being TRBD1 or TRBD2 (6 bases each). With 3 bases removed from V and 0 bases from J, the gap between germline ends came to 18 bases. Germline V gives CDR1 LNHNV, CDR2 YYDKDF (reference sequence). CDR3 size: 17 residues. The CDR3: CATSSAGVGGRSYEQYF. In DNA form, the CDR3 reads TGTGCCACCAGCAGTGCAGGGGTCGGAGGGCGCTCCTACGAGCAGTACTTC.

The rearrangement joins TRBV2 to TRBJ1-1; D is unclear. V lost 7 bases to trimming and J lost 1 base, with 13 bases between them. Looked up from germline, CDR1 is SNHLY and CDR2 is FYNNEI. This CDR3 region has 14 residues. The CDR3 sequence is CASTQVQGNTEAFF. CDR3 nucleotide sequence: TGTGCCAGCACTCAGGTGCAAGGGAACACTGAAGCTTTCTTT.

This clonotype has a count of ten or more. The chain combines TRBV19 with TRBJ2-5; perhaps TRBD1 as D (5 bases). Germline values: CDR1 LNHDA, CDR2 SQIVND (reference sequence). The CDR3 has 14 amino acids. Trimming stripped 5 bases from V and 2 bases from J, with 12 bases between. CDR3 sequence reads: CASSEGAEQETQYF. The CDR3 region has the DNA TGTGCCAGTAGTGAAGGGGCGGAACAAGAGACCCAGTACTTC.

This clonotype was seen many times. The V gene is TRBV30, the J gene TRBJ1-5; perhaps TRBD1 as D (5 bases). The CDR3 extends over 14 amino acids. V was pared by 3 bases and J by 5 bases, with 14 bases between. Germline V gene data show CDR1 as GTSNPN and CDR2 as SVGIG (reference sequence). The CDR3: CAWRGPGFDQPQHF. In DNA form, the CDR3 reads TGTGCCTGGAGAGGCCCAGGGTTTGATCAGCCCCAGCATTTT.

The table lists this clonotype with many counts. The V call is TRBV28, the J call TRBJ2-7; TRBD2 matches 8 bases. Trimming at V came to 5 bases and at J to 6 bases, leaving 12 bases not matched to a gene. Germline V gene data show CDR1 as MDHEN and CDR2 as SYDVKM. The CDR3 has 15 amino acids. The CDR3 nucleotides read TGTGCCAGCAGTCCCACCAGCGGGAGTATAGGCGAGCAGTACTTC. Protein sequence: CASSPTSGSIGEQYF.

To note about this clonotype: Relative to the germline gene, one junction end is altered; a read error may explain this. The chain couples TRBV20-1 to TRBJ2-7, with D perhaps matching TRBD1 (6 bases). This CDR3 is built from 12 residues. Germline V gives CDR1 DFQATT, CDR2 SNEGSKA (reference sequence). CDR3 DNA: TGCGGTGCTAACAGGGCTGGCCACGAGCAGTACTTC. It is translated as CGANRAGHEQYF.

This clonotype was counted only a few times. CDR3 sequence: CASSLNSGGAVAKNIQYF. For the CDR3, the DNA is TGTGCCAGCAGTTTGAATTCCGGCGGGGCCGTAGCCAAAAACATTCAGTACTTC. The genes are TRBV12-3 or TRBV12-4 and TRBJ2-4, with a possible D match to TRBD2 (6 bases). Between the trimmed V and J ends, which lost 3 bases and 0 bases, there was a span of 18 bases. The CDR3 contains 18 residues.

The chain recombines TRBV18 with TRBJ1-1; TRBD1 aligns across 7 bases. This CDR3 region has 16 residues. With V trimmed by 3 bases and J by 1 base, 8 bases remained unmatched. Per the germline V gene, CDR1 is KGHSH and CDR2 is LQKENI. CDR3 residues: CASSPTGIGSNTEAFF. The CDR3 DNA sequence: TGTGCCAGCTCACCGACAGGGATAGGATCGAACACTGAAGCTTTCTTT.

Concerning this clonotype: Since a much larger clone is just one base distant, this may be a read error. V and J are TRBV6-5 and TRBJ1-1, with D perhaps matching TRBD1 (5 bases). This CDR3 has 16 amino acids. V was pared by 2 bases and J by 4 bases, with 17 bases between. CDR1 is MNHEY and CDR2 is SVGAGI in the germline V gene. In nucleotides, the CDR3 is TGTGCCAGCAGTTACGGGTCGGCAGGGTGGGGCACTGAAGCTTTCTTT. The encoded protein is CASSYGSAGWGTEAFF.